This T cell receptor beta chain appears in the sequencing data of a study of regulatory T cells in long-lasting Graves disease. To make TCR beta libraries, researchers used iRepertoire HTBI primers and Arm-PCR of CDR3 regions. TCRdb re-derived calls from the multiplex PCR reads in MiXCR, one entry per CDR3 protein. The table includes about 500,000 distinct CDR3 sequences, about 16% detected once. The germline V gene encodes CDR1 MDHEN and CDR2 SYDVKM. V dropped 3 bases and J dropped 5 bases, with 20 bases sitting between them. CDR3 size: 16 residues. Time point: newly diagnosed GD, antithyroid drugs for less than 3 months. The TCR library used RNA extracted from PBMCs. This clonotype was counted ten times or more. The data also belong to a second study, concerning T cells in Graves' hyperthyroidism and ophthalmopathy. As reported in that work: With a duration under 2 months, the hyperthyroidism was newly diagnosed in patients aged 18 to 65.

This TCR was sampled from a man aged 35-49 years with Graves disease. The sequencing here drew on peripheral blood mononuclear cells (PBMCs), taken at new diagnosis, from a patient treated with antithyroid drugs. The chain has TRBV28 and TRBJ2-7; the D gene is possibly TRBD2 (5 bases). CDR3 in amino acids: CASSFPSGQSPHEQYF. The CDR3, as DNA: TGTGCCAGCAGTTTTCCGAGCGGTCAAAGCCCCCACGAGCAGTACTTC.